This is a list of T cell receptor beta chains from one sample in a study of neurological immune-mediated disorders. Each CDR3 protein gets one entry after TCRdb re-called the 5' RACE reads with MiXCR. The table records around 60,000 distinct CDR3 sequences, about 11% of them present only once. Material for sequencing was PBMCs. The receptors were sampled from a male donor with HTLV-1-associated myelopathy (HAM/TSP). The CDR3 runs from the conserved cysteine through the conserved F or W. Fields, in order: D gene, V gene, clone size, J gene, CDR3 protein, CDR3 DNA. A D gene is named only where the DNA matches it firmly. The listing skips clone size in some rows; elsewhere it reads once, few, many or a size class.

TRBD1,TRBV28,many,TRBJ2-7,CASQQGTSDEQYF,TGTGCCAGCCAACAGGGGACGTCGGACGAGCAGTACTTC
TRBD1,TRBV30,many,TRBJ1-5,CAWGDSFNQPQHF,TGTGCCTGGGGGGACAGTTTCAATCAGCCCCAGCATTTT
.,TRBV5-1,few,TRBJ2-1,CASSLENEQFF,TGCGCCAGCAGCTTGGAGAATGAGCAGTTCTTC
.,TRBV18,.,TRBJ1-2,CAILSSVLMGLGYTF,TGTGCCATCTTATCCTCGGTGCTCATGGGCCTCGGCTACACCTTC
TRBD1,TRBV2,many,TRBJ1-6,CARQGQDNSPLHF,TGTGCCAGACAGGGACAGGATAATTCACCCCTCCACTTT
.,TRBV5-1,many,TRBJ1-6,CASSFTSPDSPLHF,TGCGCCAGCAGCTTCACCTCTCCGGATTCACCCCTCCACTTT
TRBD2,TRBV5-6,many,TRBJ2-5,CASSLERGGQETQYF,TGTGCCAGCAGCTTGGAGCGGGGGGGCCAAGAGACCCAGTACTTC
TRBD1,TRBV27,many,TRBJ1-4,CASAEGTVDNEKLFF,TGTGCCAGCGCGGAGGGGACAGTAGATAATGAAAAACTGTTTTTT
.,TRBV6-5,many,TRBJ2-5,CASRERGEETQYF,TGTGCCAGCAGGGAGAGGGGGGAAGAGACCCAGTACTTC
TRBD1,TRBV20-1,many,TRBJ1-1,CSARDVRGRTEAFF,TGCAGTGCTAGAGATGTCAGGGGGCGGACTGAAGCTTTCTTT
.,TRBV20-1,few,TRBJ2-5,CSATTTRGRKTQYF,TGCAGTGCTACAACCACTAGGGGTAGAAAGACCCAGTACTTC
.,TRBV20-1,.,TRBJ2-7,CSARVSGGLTYEQYF,TGCAGTGCTAGAGTGTCAGGGGGGTTGACCTACGAGCAGTACTTC
TRBD2,TRBV11-1,many,TRBJ2-3,CASSSPQGPLAGGRPDTQYF,TGTGCCAGCAGCTCGCCCCAAGGCCCCCTAGCGGGGGGCCGCCCAGATACGCAGTATTTT
TRBD1,TRBV7-6,.,TRBJ1-6,CASSLGFRGPNSPLHF,TGTGCCAGCAGCTTGGGTTTTAGGGGGCCGAATTCACCCCTCCACTTT
.,TRBV3-1,many,TRBJ1-5,CASSQDQLGNQPQHF,TGTGCCAGCAGCCAAGATCAGTTGGGGAATCAGCCCCAGCATTTT
TRBD1,TRBV29-1,many,TRBJ2-1,CSGMTGGSGEQFF,TGCAGCGGGATGACAGGGGGCTCAGGAGAGCAGTTCTTC
.,TRBV29-1,few,TRBJ1-1,CSARHMNTEAFF,TGCAGCGCCCGCCACATGAACACTGAAGCTTTCTTT
.,TRBV12-3/TRBV12-4,many,TRBJ2-1,CASSTASYNEQFF,TGTGCCAGCAGCACGGCCTCCTACAATGAGCAGTTCTTC
.,TRBV7-2,many,TRBJ2-7,CASSPRPHEQYF,TGTGCCAGCAGCCCTCGTCCGCACGAGCAGTACTTC
.,TRBV5-4,few,TRBJ1-6,CASSTRTDGLNSPLHF,TGTGCCAGCAGCACTAGGACCGACGGGCTGAATTCACCCCTCCACTTT
.,TRBV29-1,medium-sized,TRBJ2-3,CSVNRDRSTDTQYF,TGCAGCGTCAACCGGGACCGGAGCACAGATACGCAGTATTTT
.,TRBV10-3,many,TRBJ1-1,CAIRGDTSMNTEAFF,TGTGCCATCAGGGGGGACACCTCTATGAACACTGAAGCTTTCTTT
TRBD2,TRBV4-2,many,TRBJ2-7,CAASPVAGGQSYEQYF,TGTGCCGCCAGCCCGGTAGCGGGGGGGCAGAGCTACGAGCAGTACTTC
TRBD1,TRBV4-3,many,TRBJ1-5,CASSPPTGPSQPQHF,TGCGCCAGCAGCCCCCCGACAGGGCCCAGTCAGCCCCAGCATTTT
.,TRBV20-1,many,TRBJ2-7,CSAPGEGAYEQYF,TGCAGTGCCCCGGGGGAGGGGGCCTACGAGCAGTACTTC
TRBD1,TRBV30,.,TRBJ1-4,CAWSRGRSEKLFF,TGTGCCTGGAGTAGGGGGCGTAGTGAAAAACTGTTTTTT
TRBD1,TRBV29-1,many,TRBJ2-3,CSVAKTGQETDTQYF,TGCAGCGTCGCTAAAACCGGACAGGAAACAGATACGCAGTATTTT
.,TRBV5-1,many,TRBJ1-6,CASSSGQSSYNSPLHF,TGCGCCAGCAGCTCTGGACAGAGCTCCTATAATTCACCCCTCCACTTT
.,TRBV12-3/TRBV12-4,many,TRBJ2-1,CATQGQYSYNEQFF,TGTGCCACCCAGGGGCAATACTCCTACAATGAGCAGTTCTTC
TRBD1,TRBV5-1,.,TRBJ1-4,CASGSGTGSEKLFF,TGCGCCAGCGGATCCGGGACAGGGAGTGAAAAACTGTTTTTT
.,TRBV12-1,many,TRBJ2-5,CASSLGTEQETQYF,TGTGCCAGCAGCTTAGGAACTGAACAAGAGACCCAGTACTTC
TRBD2,TRBV5-1,many,TRBJ2-1,CASSLVGRSGGAENEQFF,TGCGCCAGCAGCTTGGTGGGTCGTAGCGGGGGGGCCGAGAATGAGCAGTTCTTC
.,TRBV5-1,many,TRBJ2-3,CASSFRGSETDTQYF,TGCGCCAGCAGCTTTAGGGGAAGTGAAACAGATACGCAGTATTTT
.,TRBV4-3,many,TRBJ1-6,CASSQTGTHNSPLHF,TGCGCCAGCAGCCAAACCGGGACACATAATTCACCCCTCCACTTT
.,TRBV7-9,many,TRBJ2-5,CASRRWGQETQYF,TGTGCCAGCAGACGATGGGGGCAAGAGACCCAGTACTTC
.,TRBV20-1,many,TRBJ1-5,CSARVHYQSNQPQHF,TGCAGTGCTAGGGTGCACTATCAGAGCAATCAGCCCCAGCATTTT
TRBD1,TRBV12-3/TRBV12-4,many,TRBJ1-2,CASSHPPRDRGGYGYTF,TGTGCCAGCAGTCACCCCCCTCGGGACAGGGGCGGGTATGGCTACACCTTC
.,TRBV10-3,many,TRBJ2-3,CAISIRDTQYF,TGTGCCATCAGTATTCGGGATACGCAGTATTTT
TRBD1,TRBV12-3/TRBV12-4,many,TRBJ2-2,CASSFGSGTGANTGELFF,TGTGCCAGCAGTTTCGGCTCCGGGACAGGGGCTAACACCGGGGAGCTGTTTTTT
TRBD1,TRBV20-1,many,TRBJ1-6,CSVRQGPKGSPLHF,TGCAGTGTTAGACAGGGGCCTAAGGGTTCACCCCTCCACTTT
.,TRBV5-5,many,TRBJ1-1,CASSLGPTGNTEAFF,TGTGCCAGCAGCTTAGGACCTACGGGGAACACTGAAGCTTTCTTT
.,TRBV20-1,.,TRBJ1-2,CSATRTANYGYTF,TGCAGTGCTACCCGGACAGCTAACTATGGCTACACCTTC